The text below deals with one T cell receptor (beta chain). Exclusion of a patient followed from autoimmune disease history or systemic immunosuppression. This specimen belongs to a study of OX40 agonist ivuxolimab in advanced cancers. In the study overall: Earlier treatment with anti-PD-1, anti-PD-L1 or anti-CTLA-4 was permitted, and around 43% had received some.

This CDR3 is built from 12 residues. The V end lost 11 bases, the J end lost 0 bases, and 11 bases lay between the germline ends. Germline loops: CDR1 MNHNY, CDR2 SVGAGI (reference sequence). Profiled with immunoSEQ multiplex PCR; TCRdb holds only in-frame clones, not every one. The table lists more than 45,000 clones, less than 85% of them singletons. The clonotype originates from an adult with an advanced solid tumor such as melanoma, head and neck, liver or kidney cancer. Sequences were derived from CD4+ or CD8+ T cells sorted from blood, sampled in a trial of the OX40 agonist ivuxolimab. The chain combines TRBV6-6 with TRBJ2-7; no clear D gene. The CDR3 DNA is TGTGCCTTAGGTGGCAGCTCCTACGAGCAGTACTTC. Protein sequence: CALGGSSYEQYF.